This TCR beta chain emerged from a study of identical twins. This CDR3 has 15 residues. V was pared by 1 base and J by 4 bases, with 6 bases of the junction left unmatched. Germline values: CDR1 LNHNV, CDR2 YYDKDF (reference sequence). TCRdb independently ran MiXCR on the 5' RACE reads; one entry per CDR3 protein. The sample includes 420,000 or so distinct CDR3 sequences, around 18% of them seen just once. This clonotype was seen only a few times. The chain carries TRBV15 and TRBJ2-7, with 8 nucleotides matching TRBD1. Sequencing was performed on naive T cells sorted from blood. This receptor was taken from a man aged 50-60 years in good health. Here the CDR3 reads CATSRVQGAGYEQYF. The CDR3 nucleotides read TGTGCCACCAGCAGAGTGCAGGGGGCGGGTTACGAGCAGTACTTC.